This T cell receptor (beta chain) was sequenced during a study of blood T cell repertoires in COVID-19. Study-level background: T cells, B-cell-depleted T cells, or PBMCs provided the cDNA or gDNA that served as material.

TCRdb's table, derived via immunoSEQ multiplex PCR, lists solely in-frame clones and lacks some. Found here are about 330,000 clones, approximately 89% of them singletons; the top ten hold roughly 5.3%. The germline CDR1 and CDR2 sequences are MGHRA and YSYEKL. This CDR3 contains 14 residues. Trimming removed 0 bases from V and 5 bases from J, with 10 bases in between. This chain joins TRBV4-1 and TRBJ1-2; no reliable D call. The sequence came from a woman under 40 who had recovered from COVID-19. Sequenced input: PBMCs or T cells enriched from blood (not recorded which). CDR3 region: CASSQEVTLYGYTF. Here the CDR3 DNA reads TGCGCCAGCAGCCAAGAGGTGACATTATATGGCTACACCTTC.